The source of this T cell receptor beta chain is a study of CD8 T cells in ankylosing spondylitis. Libraries of TCR beta came from quantitative 5'-RACE with molecular barcodes. Using its own MiXCR run on the 5' RACE reads, TCRdb lists one record per CDR3 protein. Among 700,000 to 850,000 distinct CDR3 sequences, about 11% were seen once, and the ten largest hold approximately 0.51%. General study results and limits: The study identified a TCR beta motif of seven or eight highly homologous variants that appeared characteristic of ankylosing spondylitis blood. Enrichment of disease-linked clones was reportedly significant in matched ankylosing spondylitis synovial fluid. Peripheral blood samples showed relatively rare disease-linked clones, and these clones were CD8+. Before this, some motif variants had been reported in reactive arthritis synovial fluid and blood.

V was pared by 4 bases and J by 2 bases, with 8 bases between. CDR3 length: 13 amino acids. Germline loops: CDR1 LGHNA, CDR2 YNFKEQ. This clonotype was found a few times. Its antigen is undetermined. Sequencing used blood, either unsorted or a sorted T cell fraction (not recorded which). The TCR was taken from a male donor with ankylosing spondylitis. The chain links TRBV4-2 to TRBJ2-5; a weak D match, TRBD2 (5 bases). The CDR3 DNA reads as TGTGCCAGCAGCCGGGAGCGGCAAGAGACCCAGTACTTC. Encoded protein: CASSRERQETQYF.